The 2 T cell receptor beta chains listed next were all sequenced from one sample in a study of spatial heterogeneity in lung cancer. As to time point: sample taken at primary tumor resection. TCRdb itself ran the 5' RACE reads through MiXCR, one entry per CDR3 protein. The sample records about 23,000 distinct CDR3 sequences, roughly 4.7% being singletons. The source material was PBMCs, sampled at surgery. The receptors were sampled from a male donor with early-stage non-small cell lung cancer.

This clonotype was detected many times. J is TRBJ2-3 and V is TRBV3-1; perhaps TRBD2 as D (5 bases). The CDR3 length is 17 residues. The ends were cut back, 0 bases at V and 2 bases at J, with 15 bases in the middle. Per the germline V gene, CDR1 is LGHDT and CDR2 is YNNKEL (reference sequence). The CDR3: CASSQEVASGITDTQYF. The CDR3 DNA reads TGTGCCAGCAGCCAAGAGGTGGCGAGCGGTATCACAGATACGCAGTATTTT.

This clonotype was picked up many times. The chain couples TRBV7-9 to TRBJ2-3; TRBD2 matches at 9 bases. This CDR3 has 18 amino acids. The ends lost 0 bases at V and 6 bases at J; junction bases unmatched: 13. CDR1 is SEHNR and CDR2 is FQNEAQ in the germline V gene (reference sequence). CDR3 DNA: TGTGCCAGCAGCTTAGCGCCGGGACTAGCATCCACGGGGGATACGCAGTATTTT. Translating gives CASSLAPGLASTGDTQYF.